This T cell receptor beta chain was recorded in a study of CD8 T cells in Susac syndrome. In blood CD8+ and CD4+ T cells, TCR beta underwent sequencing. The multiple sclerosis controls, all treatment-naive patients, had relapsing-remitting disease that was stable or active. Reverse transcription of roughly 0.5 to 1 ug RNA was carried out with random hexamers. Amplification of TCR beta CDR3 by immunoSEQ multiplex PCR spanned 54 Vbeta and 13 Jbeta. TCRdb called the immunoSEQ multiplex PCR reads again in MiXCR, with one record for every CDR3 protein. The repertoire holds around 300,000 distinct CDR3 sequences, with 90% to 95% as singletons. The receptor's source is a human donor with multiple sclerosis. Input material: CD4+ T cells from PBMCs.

The chain's CDR3 is CASSSRSIYGYTF. CDR3 DNA sequence: TGTGCCAGCAGCTCCCGTTCGATATATGGCTACACCTTC. This chain links TRBV7-9 with TRBJ1-2; D unclear. The germline V gene has CDR1 SEHNR and CDR2 FQNEAQ (reference sequence). CDR3 size: 13 residues. The ends were cut back, 4 bases at V and 5 bases at J, with 11 bases in the middle.